The 17 T cell receptor beta chains listed next were all sequenced from one sample in a study of blood T cells in healthy people across ages. A second PCR, run for about 6 to 11 cycles, used a sample-barcoded 5' primer plus a J-beta primer mix. TCRdb recomputed calls from the 5' RACE reads with MiXCR, one row per CDR3 protein. This sample has around 650,000 distinct CDR3 sequences, with roughly two fifths found just once. Sequenced input: blood. The receptors shown here come from an elderly man in good health.

The V gene is TRBV7-6, the J gene TRBJ2-1; no clear D gene. CDR1 is SGHVS and CDR2 is FNYEAQ in the germline V gene. V dropped 1 base and J dropped 0 bases, with 10 bases sitting between them. The length of the CDR3 is 16 residues. The CDR3 protein is CASSLGLPSSYNEQFF. The CDR3 DNA reads as TGTGCCAGCAGCTTAGGCCTCCCCAGCTCCTACAATGAGCAGTTCTTC.

The chain's CDR3 is CASSQRTAVNTGELFF. CDR3 sequence (DNA): TGCGCCAGCAGCCAGCGGACAGCAGTGAACACCGGGGAGCTGTTTTTT. V usage is TRBV4-1 and J usage is TRBJ2-2; TRBD1 might be the D (6 bases). This CDR3 spans 16 amino acids. V was shortened by 3 bases and J by 1 base, with 12 bases between the two germline ends. Germline assignment: CDR1 MGHRA and CDR2 YSYEKL.

As concerns this clonotype: Possible read error: a much larger clone is one base away. The rearrangement joins TRBV7-3 to TRBJ2-3, with D possibly being TRBD2 (5 bases). Germline CDR1 reads SGHTA; CDR2 reads FQGTGA. The CDR3 spans 14 residues. DNA for the CDR3: TGTGCCAGCAGCTTAGGGCCGGGAACAGATGCGCAGTATTTT. This encodes CASSLGPGTDAQYF.

This sequence joins TRBV6-5 and TRBJ1-2; D call uncertain. The CDR3 is 13 residues long. V dropped 4 bases and J dropped 6 bases, with 12 bases sitting between them. The germline V gene encodes CDR1 MNHEY and CDR2 SVGAGI. CDR3 loop: CASSSNSRDGYTF. CDR3 bases: TGTGCCAGCAGTTCAAATAGTCGGGATGGCTACACCTTC.

The genes are TRBV6-2 or TRBV6-3 and TRBJ2-1, with D possibly being TRBD1 (6 bases). V was trimmed by 8 bases and J by 7 bases, leaving 12 bases between them. The CDR3 extends over 12 amino acids. Germline V gives CDR1 MNHEY, CDR2 SVGEGT. CDR3 amino acids: CASRDTLNEQFF. In DNA, the CDR3 is TGTGCCAGCCGGGACACGCTTAATGAGCAGTTCTTC.

The chain is built from TRBV7-9 and TRBJ1-2; maybe TRBD1 (6 bases). The CDR3 is 14 residues long. V was trimmed by 5 bases and J by 8 bases, leaving 18 bases between them. Germline lookup yields CDR1 SEHNR and CDR2 FQNEAQ (reference sequence). CDR3 sequence reads: CASSPQFGQKGYTF. CDR3 in DNA: TGTGCCAGCAGCCCACAGTTCGGACAGAAGGGCTACACCTTC.

CDR3 residues: CASSLNRPDTQYF. The DNA of the CDR3 is TGTGCCAGCAGCTTAAACAGGCCAGATACGCAGTATTTT. V and J are TRBV7-2 and TRBJ2-3; D might be TRBD1 (5 bases). The length of the CDR3 is 13 residues. Germline-derived CDR1 and CDR2 are SGHTA and FQGNSA. The ends were cut back, 2 bases at V and 4 bases at J, with 7 bases in the middle.

Ten or more counts support this clonotype. The chain combines TRBV29-1 with TRBJ2-3; TRBD2 might be the D (6 bases). The V gene lost 3 bases and the J gene lost 2 bases, with 15 bases spanning the gap. CDR3 length: 15 amino acids. Germline lookup yields CDR1 SQVTM and CDR2 ANQGSEA. In nucleotides, the CDR3 is TGCAGCGTTGAGTCTGGGGGGAGGTCCACAGATACGCAGTATTTT. Protein product: CSVESGGRSTDTQYF.

V and J are TRBV7-2 and TRBJ2-1, with TRBD2 matching over 7 bases. The CDR3 loop spans 16 amino acids. Germline assignment: CDR1 SGHTA and CDR2 FQGNSA. J was trimmed by 7 bases and V by 4 bases; bases with no gene match: 13. The CDR3 coding sequence is TGTGCCAGCAGCTCGCGCACTTTGGCGGGAGTAAATGAGCAGTTCTTC. Translating gives CASSSRTLAGVNEQFF.

This clonotype has just a few counts. The chain couples TRBV3-1 to TRBJ1-1; D unclear. In germline, CDR1 is LGHDT, CDR2 YNNKEL (reference sequence). The V and J ends lost 4 bases and 4 bases respectively, with 16 bases between them. The CDR3 runs to 15 residues. Written as DNA, the CDR3 is TGTGCCAGCAGCCCAAAGCTCTGGCAGAGCACTGAAGCTTTCTTT. It encodes CASSPKLWQSTEAFF.

This clonotype has just a few counts. The V and J genes are TRBV2 and TRBJ2-1; 15 positions match TRBD2. Germline V gene sequence: CDR1 SNHLY, CDR2 FYNNEI. The CDR3 has 15 residues. Trimming removed 4 bases from V and 8 bases from J; junction bases left unmatched: 3. CDR3 in DNA: TGTGCCAGCAGTGGGACTAGCGGGGGGGCCGATGAGCAGTTCTTC. As protein: CASSGTSGGADEQFF.

The chain recombines TRBV20-1 with TRBJ2-1; the match to TRBD1 covers 9 bases. Germline V gives CDR1 DFQATT, CDR2 SNEGSKA (reference sequence). Unmatched junction bases numbered 11, after V lost 1 base and J lost 13 bases. The CDR3 has 14 residues. The CDR3 region has the DNA TGCAGTGCTAGAGGACAGGGGGTTTTAGAGACCCAGTTCTTC. It codes for CSARGQGVLETQFF.

The V and J genes are TRBV12-3 or TRBV12-4 and TRBJ2-5; D is ambiguous. The CDR3 has 13 residues. Between the trimmed V and J ends, which lost 5 bases and 3 bases, there was a span of 10 bases. This CDR3 reads CASSLSVEETQYF. Here the CDR3 DNA reads TGTGCCAGCAGTCTCTCAGTAGAAGAGACCCAGTACTTC.

This rearrangement joins TRBV24-1 to TRBJ2-5, with D unclear. CDR1 is KGHDR, CDR2 SFDVKD, per germline. Trimming took 3 bases from V and 5 from J, leaving 12 bases between them. The CDR3 runs to 14 residues. DNA for the CDR3: TGTGCCACCAGTGATCGCGGCCTCTGGGAGACCCAGTACTTC. Translating it yields CATSDRGLWETQYF.

V is TRBV7-2 and J is TRBJ2-1; TRBD1 might be the D (5 bases). The CDR3 runs to 14 residues. Germline CDR1 SGHTA, CDR2 FQGNSA. V was clipped by 1 base and J by 12 bases, with 16 bases between them. The CDR3 loop reads CASSLGGGAVPQFF. The CDR3 nucleotides are TGTGCCAGCAGCTTAGGGGGTGGGGCAGTCCCGCAGTTCTTC.

This chain connects TRBV5-8 to TRBJ2-3, with 9 positions matching TRBD1. Germline-derived CDR1 and CDR2 are SGHTS and YDEGEE. Germline trimming cut 4 bases from V and 4 bases from J; bases unmatched to any gene: 10. CDR3 length equals 16 residues. CDR3 nucleotide sequence: TGTGCCAGCAGCCCCGGACAGGGGACTCACGCAGATACGCAGTATTTT. Translation: CASSPGQGTHADTQYF.

This clonotype was observed at least ten times. This chain links TRBV30 with TRBJ1-2; D call uncertain. Per the germline V gene, CDR1 is GTSNPN and CDR2 is SVGIG (reference sequence). V gave up 0 bases and J gave up 4 bases, with 12 bases separating them. The CDR3 sequence is 14 residues long. The CDR3 DNA reads as TGTGCCTGGAGTGTACGCGCCGACGTCTATGGCTACACCTTC. Translating gives CAWSVRADVYGYTF.